Each of the 11 T cell receptor beta chains below was sequenced from the same sample in a study of blood T cell repertoires in COVID-19. Using immunoSEQ multiplex PCR, the repertoire was profiled, and TCRdb retains in-frame clones only, with some absent. The repertoire holds approximately 140,000 clones, with more than 75% as singletons. Sequenced: peripheral blood. Receptors originate from a man older than 75 with acute or convalescent COVID-19.

This clone has a single count. The chain uses TRBV5-4 and TRBJ1-6; 8 bases are a match to TRBD1. Germline V CDR1 and CDR2: SGHNT, YYREEE (reference sequence). The ends lost 2 bases at V and 10 bases at J; junction bases unmatched: 5. The CDR3 is 14 residues long. CDR3 amino acids: CASSFDRGGSPLHF. The CDR3, as DNA: TGTGCCAGCAGCTTCGACAGGGGCGGATCACCCCTCCACTTT.

The gene calls are TRBV7-2 and TRBJ2-7; possibly TRBD1 for D (5 bases). Germline lookup yields CDR1 SGHTA and CDR2 FQGNSA. The CDR3 length is 12 residues. With 4 bases removed from V and 4 bases from J, the gap between germline ends came to 8 bases. The CDR3: CASSSTAYEQYF. The CDR3 nucleotides are TGTGCCAGCAGCTCGACAGCTTACGAGCAGTACTTC.

This chain joins TRBV30 and TRBJ2-7, with 8 positions matching TRBD2. The CDR3 runs to 16 residues. V shed 1 base and J 3 bases; nucleotides not matched to a gene: 11. Germline V lookup: CDR1 GTSNPN, CDR2 SVGIG (reference sequence). The CDR3 spells CAWSGPGRGGIYEQYF. In DNA, the CDR3 is TGTGCCTGGAGTGGCCCCGGTCGCGGGGGGATCTACGAGCAGTACTTC.

J is TRBJ2-1 and V is TRBV9; D unresolved. Germline lookup yields CDR1 SGDLS and CDR2 YYNGEE. V was pared by 3 bases and J by 5 bases, with 6 bases between. The length of the CDR3 is 12 residues. The CDR3 nucleotides read TGTGCCAGCAGCGGGGCAGACAATGAGCAGTTCTTC. Translated: CASSGADNEQFF.

CDR3 sequence: CASSLSGGGYEQYF. DNA of the CDR3: TGTGCCAGCAGCTTATCAGGGGGCGGGTACGAGCAGTACTTC. The genes are TRBV7-3 and TRBJ2-7, with 8 bases that match TRBD1. V lost 2 bases, J lost 4 bases, and 4 bases stayed unmatched. CDR1 and CDR2 from the germline V gene are SGHTA and FQGTGA. The CDR3 is 14 amino acids. Filled out from reference TRBV7-3 and TRBJ2-7, the complete variable domain reads GAGVSQTPSNKVTEKGKYVELRCDPISGHTALYWYRQSLGQGPEFLIYFQGTGAADDSGLPNDRFFAVRPEGSVSTLKIQRTERGDSAVYLCASSLSGGGYEQYFGPGTRLTVT.

The chain employs TRBV6-2 or TRBV6-3 and TRBJ2-3; 8 nucleotides agree with TRBD1. Germline V gives CDR1 MNHEY, CDR2 SVGEGT. The CDR3 contains 16 residues. The V segment lost 5 bases and the J segment 3 bases; nucleotides outside the gene matches: 10. The DNA of the CDR3 is TGTGCCAGCAGTAGGACAGGGTCGACGGTAACAGATACGCAGTATTTT. This codes for CASSRTGSTVTDTQYF.

In its sample, this clone was seen once. This chain connects TRBV6-5 to TRBJ1-2; no firm D call. Looked up from germline, CDR1 is MNHEY and CDR2 is SVGAGI. Trimming pared 7 bases from V and 4 bases from J, leaving 16 bases between. The CDR3 extends over 14 amino acids. The CDR3 reads CASTPEAGSYGYTF. For the CDR3, the DNA is TGTGCCAGCACCCCTGAAGCGGGGAGCTATGGCTACACCTTC.

The rearrangement uses TRBV18 and TRBJ1-1, with TRBD1 matching over 8 bases. Trimming at V came to 9 bases and at J to 5 bases, leaving 11 bases not matched to a gene. The germline V gene encodes CDR1 KGHSH and CDR2 LQKENI. This CDR3 spans 14 amino acids. This CDR3 is CASRQGAGDTEAFF. CDR3 sequence (DNA): TGTGCCAGTAGGCAGGGGGCAGGAGATACTGAAGCTTTCTTT.

V usage is TRBV4-1 and J usage is TRBJ2-5; D possibly corresponds to TRBD1 (6 bases). The V end lost 4 bases, the J end lost 1 base, and 16 bases lay between the germline ends. Germline V gives CDR1 MGHRA, CDR2 YSYEKL. The CDR3 has 16 amino acids. The CDR3 loop reads CASSRRAGTPQETQYF. The CDR3 DNA follows: TGCGCCAGCAGCCGTAGGGCAGGGACACCCCAAGAGACCCAGTACTTC.

The sample holds a few counts of this clone. This sequence joins TRBV12-3 or TRBV12-4 and TRBJ1-5; D gene uncertain. CDR3 length equals 13 residues. Trimming stripped 10 bases from V and 3 bases from J, with 13 bases between. CDR3 sequence reads: CATAREFNQPQHF. The DNA of the CDR3 is TGTGCCACCGCGCGAGAATTCAATCAGCCCCAGCATTTT.

The chain recombines TRBV5-5 with TRBJ2-5; D is perhaps TRBD1 (6 bases). Germline assignment: CDR1 SGHKS and CDR2 YYEKEE (reference sequence). The CDR3 contains 14 residues. V lost 1 base to trimming and J lost 2 bases, with 9 bases between them. CDR3 region: CASSLTGKQETQYF. Written as DNA, the CDR3 is TGTGCCAGCAGCTTGACAGGGAAACAAGAGACCCAGTACTTC.